This T cell receptor (beta chain) was profiled in a study of T cell responses to AZD1222 COVID-19 vaccine. The V gene's germline CDR1 is SGHRS and CDR2 YFSETQ. The CDR3 consists of 16 residues. V was pared by 4 bases and J by 7 bases, with 23 bases between. Method: immunoSEQ multiplex PCR; TCRdb's copy keeps in-frame clones and lacks some. The sample yields about 96,000 clones, roughly 89% seen once. This clonotype originated in an adult in good health. The chain is built from TRBV5-1 and TRBJ1-2; tentatively, D is TRBD1 (5 bases). The sample here was peripheral blood, taken on day 0 of MenACWY control vaccination. CDR3 in amino acids: CASSRGTYGVYSGYTF. The DNA of the CDR3 is TGCGCCAGCAGCCGGGGGACTTATGGGGTCTATTCTGGCTACACCTTC.